This entry lists 20 T cell receptor beta chains sequenced from one sample in a study of T cell changes during pregnancy in multiple sclerosis. Clones were sequenced by immunoSEQ multiplex PCR, and TCRdb holds only the in-frame ones, with some missing. The data show approximately 51,000 clones, 85% to 95% seen once. The sequencing here drew on peripheral blood, taken in the second trimester of pregnancy. These receptors all stem from a female donor with multiple sclerosis, enrolled in a pregnancy study.

The rearrangement joins TRBV7-9 to TRBJ2-1; unclear D gene. Germline CDR1 SEHNR, CDR2 FQNEAQ (reference sequence). Trimming shortened V by 1 base and J by 5 bases, and 6 bases separated the two germline ends. This CDR3 is built from 13 residues. DNA of the CDR3: TGTGCCAGCAGCTTAGAAGCCAACAATGAGCAGTTCTTC. Translation gives CASSLEANNEQFF.

This rearrangement joins TRBV7-9 to TRBJ2-3, with 8 bases that match TRBD2. Germline-derived CDR1 and CDR2 are SEHNR and FQNEAQ (reference sequence). V was pared by 3 bases and J by 0 bases, with 2 bases of the junction left unmatched. This CDR3 comprises 15 residues. CDR3 nucleotides: TGTGCCAGCAGCTTGGCTAGCGGGAGCACAGATACGCAGTATTTT. Protein: CASSLASGSTDTQYF.

This chain joins TRBV9 and TRBJ2-1; TRBD1 is a possible D gene (5 bases). The CDR3 consists of 15 residues. Germline-derived CDR1 and CDR2 are SGDLS and YYNGEE. V lost 0 bases, J lost 5 bases, and 12 bases lay in between. The CDR3 DNA sequence: TGTGCCAGCAGCGTAGCTCCCGCGACAGACAATGAGCAGTTCTTC. It yields the protein CASSVAPATDNEQFF.

The chain has TRBV7-6 and TRBJ2-3, with 7 bases fitting TRBD2. V was pared by 0 bases and J by 5 bases, with 14 bases of the junction left unmatched. This CDR3 region has 18 residues. Germline V gives CDR1 SGHVS, CDR2 FNYEAQ. The CDR3 DNA reads as TGTGCCAGCAGCTTAGCTATTGATAGCGGGCAGGTCGTAGATACGCAGTATTTT. Its protein is CASSLAIDSGQVVDTQYF.

J is TRBJ2-3 and V is TRBV6-4; 8 nucleotides match TRBD2. CDR1 is MRHNA and CDR2 is SNTAGT in the germline V gene. Trimming at V came to 7 bases and at J to 6 bases, leaving 9 bases not matched to a gene. CDR3 size: 14 residues. The CDR3 sequence is CASKGDRTSDTQYF. The CDR3 region has the DNA TGTGCCAGCAAGGGAGACCGGACTAGCGATACGCAGTATTTT.

This sequence joins TRBV9 and TRBJ2-1; D gene unclear. There are 16 residues in the CDR3. V was trimmed by 1 base and J by 5 bases, leaving 16 bases between them. Germline lookup yields CDR1 SGDLS and CDR2 YYNGEE. The CDR3 bases are TGTGCCAGCAGCGTATCGTCCACCCTTGGGCACAATGAGCAGTTCTTC. It is translated as CASSVSSTLGHNEQFF.

The rearrangement joins TRBV4-1 to TRBJ2-3; 14 bases match TRBD2. The CDR3 is 17 amino acids. V shed 1 base, J shed 4 bases, and the junction held 4 bases outside the gene matches. Germline CDR1 and CDR2: MGHRA and YSYEKL. CDR3 in amino acids: CASSQGRLAGGADTQYF. CDR3 nucleotides: TGCGCCAGCAGCCAAGGTCGACTAGCGGGAGGGGCAGATACGCAGTATTTT.

The rearrangement uses TRBV4-1 and TRBJ1-2, with D uncertain. The CDR3 runs 16 residues. The germline V gene has CDR1 MGHRA and CDR2 YSYEKL. Between the trimmed V and J ends, which lost 0 bases and 3 bases, there was a span of 14 bases. CDR3 sequence (DNA): TGCGCCAGCAGCCAAGACGGTCTCGGGGTAGACTATGGCTACACCTTC. Translation gives CASSQDGLGVDYGYTF.

This clone appeared a few times. The V gene is TRBV14, the J gene TRBJ2-7, with a weak D call TRBD2 (6 bases). This CDR3 region has 15 residues. V dropped 6 bases and J dropped 2 bases, with 17 bases sitting between them. The germline V gene has CDR1 SGHDN and CDR2 FVKESK. As DNA, the CDR3 is TGTGCCAGCAGGAGAGGAGGGCTTGGGCCCTACGAGCAGTACTTC. Translated, it gives CASRRGGLGPYEQYF.

The V and J genes are TRBV14 and TRBJ2-7; 8 bases fit TRBD2. Germline V gene data show CDR1 as SGHDN and CDR2 as FVKESK. V was pared by 2 bases and J by 3 bases, with 15 bases of the junction left unmatched. This CDR3 spans 18 amino acids. CDR3: CASSQSVGGVAGFYEQYF. The DNA of the CDR3 is TGTGCCAGCAGCCAATCTGTTGGGGGAGTAGCGGGGTTCTACGAGCAGTACTTC.

The V gene is TRBV19, the J gene TRBJ1-1; D gene unclear. CDR3 length: 14 residues. V was trimmed by 5 bases and J by 5 bases, leaving 15 bases between them. The germline gives CDR1 LNHDA, CDR2 SQIVND (reference sequence). For the CDR3, the DNA is TGTGCCAGTAGTCTCGTCATTCTAGAGACTGAAGCTTTCTTT. Amino acid sequence: CASSLVILETEAFF.

V usage is TRBV10-3 and J usage is TRBJ2-3, with a weak D call TRBD2 (6 bases). CDR1 is ENHRY and CDR2 is SYGVKD in the germline V gene. This CDR3 is built from 17 residues. Trimming shortened V by 3 bases and J by 3 bases, and 19 bases separated the two germline ends. The chain's CDR3 is CAISDSGSGRKTDTQYF. For the CDR3, the DNA is TGTGCCATCAGTGACTCGGGGAGCGGGCGGAAGACAGATACGCAGTATTTT.

The chain has TRBV7-3 and TRBJ2-3; 8 bases are shared with TRBD2. The length of the CDR3 is 17 residues. Looked up from germline, CDR1 is SGHTA and CDR2 is FQGTGA. V dropped 0 bases and J dropped 5; count of bases not matched to a gene: 10. CDR3 nucleotides: TGTGCCAGCAGCTTAACGGGAAGCGGGGGCCTCGGAGATACGCAGTATTTT. This encodes CASSLTGSGGLGDTQYF.

CDR3 loop: CASSGSSGTGIRYTF. CDR3 DNA: TGTGCCAGCAGCGGTTCCTCCGGGACAGGGATCCGCTACACCTTC. V and J are TRBV11-3 and TRBJ1-2; TRBD1 matches at 9 bases. V lost 5 bases to trimming and J lost 9 bases; unmatched junction nucleotides: 13. Germline assignment: CDR1 SGHNT and CDR2 YENEEA. The CDR3 runs 15 residues.

The rearrangement joins TRBV14 to TRBJ2-3, with 13 nucleotides matching TRBD2. The junction had 12 bases not matched to a gene; V was cut back by 4 bases and J by 5 bases. The CDR3 is made up of 18 amino acids. Germline V CDR1 and CDR2: SGHDN, FVKESK. The CDR3 bases are TGTGCCAGCAGCCCAACCACCGGACTAGCGGGAGCCATAGATACGCAGTATTTT. This codes for CASSPTTGLAGAIDTQYF.

The chain is built from TRBV28 and TRBJ1-4; D gene ambiguous. Trimming removed 4 bases at V and 14 bases at J, with 23 bases between. The CDR3 spans 15 residues. Per germline, CDR1 MDHEN and CDR2 SYDVKM. The CDR3: CASSSRRWPGSWLFF. The CDR3 region has the DNA TGTGCCAGCAGTTCCCGACGGTGGCCCGGGAGTTGGCTGTTTTTT.

This sequence joins TRBV19 and TRBJ1-3, with D possibly being TRBD1 (5 bases). CDR3 size: 14 residues. Trimming pared 3 bases from V and 2 bases from J, leaving 8 bases between. Germline V gives CDR1 LNHDA, CDR2 SQIVND (reference sequence). CDR3: CASSIRVAGNTIYF. In DNA, the CDR3 is TGTGCCAGTAGTATCAGGGTCGCTGGAAACACCATATATTTT.

V is TRBV7-9 and J is TRBJ2-2; D is undetermined. Germline-derived CDR1 and CDR2 are SEHNR and FQNEAQ (reference sequence). CDR3 size: 14 residues. Trimming took off 2 bases at V and 0 bases at J, with 4 bases between the two ends. The CDR3 DNA sequence: TGTGCCAGCAGCTTAAGAGCGAACACCGGGGAGCTGTTTTTT. Amino acids: CASSLRANTGELFF.

The chain has TRBV6-5 and TRBJ2-7, with 12 bases identical to TRBD1. CDR1 is MNHEY and CDR2 is SVGAGI in the germline V gene. V gave up 6 bases and J gave up 3 bases; unmatched junction bases: 6. The CDR3 runs 15 residues. CDR3 amino acids: CASRLGTGGVYEQYF. DNA for the CDR3: TGTGCCAGCAGACTAGGGACAGGGGGCGTCTACGAGCAGTACTTC.

The rearrangement links TRBV5-1 to TRBJ2-7; D is perhaps TRBD2 (5 bases). V lost 0 bases and J 7 bases, leaving 14 bases between the germline ends. The CDR3 length is 14 residues. Germline CDR1 and CDR2: SGHRS and YFSETQ. The CDR3 is CASSLGVRDGEQYF. DNA of the CDR3: TGCGCCAGCAGCTTGGGAGTCCGGGATGGTGAGCAGTACTTC.